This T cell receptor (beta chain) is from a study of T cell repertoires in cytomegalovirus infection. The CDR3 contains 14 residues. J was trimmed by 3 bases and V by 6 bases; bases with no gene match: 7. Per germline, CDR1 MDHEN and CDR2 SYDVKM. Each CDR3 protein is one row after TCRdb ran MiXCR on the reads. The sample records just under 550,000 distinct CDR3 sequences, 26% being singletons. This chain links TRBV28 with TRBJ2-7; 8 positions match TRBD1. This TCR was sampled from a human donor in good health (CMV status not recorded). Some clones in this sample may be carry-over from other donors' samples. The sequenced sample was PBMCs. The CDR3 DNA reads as TGTGCCAGCAGGACTACCGGACAGGGCTACGAGCAGTACTTC. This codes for CASRTTGQGYEQYF.